The entry below describes one TCR beta chain. The antigen is undetermined. Germline V gene lookup returns CDR1 MNHEY and CDR2 SMNVEV (reference sequence). CDR3 length: 14 residues. Trimming removed 1 base from V and 8 bases from J, with 13 bases in between. The source of the sample is a study of T-cell memory formation after mild COVID-19. Study observations and caveats: The finding that pre-infection memory included some responding clones suggested that cross-reactive memory joined. Contracting clones from day 15 to 85 had balanced CD4/CD8; later expanders favoured CD4+. Those CD4+ clones that contracted were mainly in CM and EM (CD8+ ones in EMRA).

Each CDR3 protein gets one entry after TCRdb re-called the 5' RACE reads with MiXCR. The profile covers roughly 380,000 distinct CDR3 sequences, with around 28% appearing a single time and about 14% taken by the ten largest. Sequencing was performed on PBMCs or a T cell subset sorted from them (not recorded which). The V call is TRBV27, the J call TRBJ2-3, with D uncertain. The TCR was taken from an adult woman who had mild COVID-19 (a few samples of this study predate the infection). Cell type and time point are not known. CDR3: CASSLLAASATQYF. For the CDR3, the DNA is TGTGCCAGCAGTTTATTAGCTGCCTCAGCTACGCAGTATTTT.